What follows is one TCR beta chain and its context. The antigen remains unidentified. Trimming cost V 5 bases and J 11 bases, with 12 bases left between them. This CDR3 region has 10 residues. Germline V gene lookup returns CDR1 DFQATT and CDR2 SNEGSKA (reference sequence). TCRdb re-analysed the 5' RACE reads in MiXCR, keeping a single row per CDR3 protein. The top ten hold 30% to 35% of the sample, which has 20,000 to 30,000 distinct CDR3 sequences, under 15% seen once. This entry belongs to a study of CD8 T cells in ankylosing spondylitis. Study conclusions and caveats: A number of the motif variants had already been described in reactive arthritis synovial fluid and blood. CD8+ by phenotype, disease-linked clones were relatively rare in peripheral blood. The authors reported significant enrichment of disease-linked clones in matched ankylosing spondylitis synovial fluid.

The V gene is TRBV20-1, the J gene TRBJ1-1; TRBD1 is a possible D gene (5 bases). The specimen was blood. The TCR comes from a male donor with ankylosing spondylitis or in good health (not recorded which). The CDR3 nucleotides read TGCAGTGCTTCTACAGGTGAGGCTTTCTTT. This encodes CSASTGEAFF.